The 5 T cell receptor beta chains below all came from one sample that was sequenced in a study of blood T cells in healthy people across ages. A second about 7 to 12 cycle PCR used barcoded and J-beta primers. TCRdb reprocessed the 5' RACE reads with MiXCR, giving one entry per CDR3 protein. The table shows roughly 1,700,000 distinct CDR3 sequences, with under 30% occurring only once. Input material: blood. All receptors derive from a woman aged 30 to 39 in good health.

This clonotype was seen a handful of times. V is TRBV7-9 and J is TRBJ2-1, with 8 nucleotides matching TRBD1. This CDR3 region has 14 residues. V lost 4 bases to trimming and J lost 6 bases; unmatched junction nucleotides: 5. Germline assignment: CDR1 SEHNR and CDR2 FQNEAQ (reference sequence). CDR3 protein: CASSSLTGVNEQFF. Here the CDR3 DNA reads TGTGCCAGCAGCTCACTGACAGGGGTCAATGAGCAGTTCTTC.

The genes are TRBV28 and TRBJ2-5; maybe TRBD1 (6 bases). CDR1 is MDHEN, CDR2 SYDVKM, per germline. Trimming stripped 5 bases from V and 7 bases from J, with 14 bases between. This CDR3 comprises 13 residues. In DNA, the CDR3 is TGTGCCAGCAGTCGCGACCTGGGGGCGACCCAGTACTTC. It translates to CASSRDLGATQYF.

The rearrangement joins TRBV6-2 or TRBV6-3 to TRBJ1-5; the D is unclear. This CDR3 contains 15 residues. Germline V gene lookup returns CDR1 MNHEY and CDR2 SVGEGT. V lost 0 bases to trimming and J lost 5 bases, with 11 bases between them. The CDR3 protein is CASSYSVVGYQPQHF. The CDR3 DNA reads TGTGCCAGCAGTTACTCGGTTGTAGGGTATCAGCCCCAGCATTTT.

This rearrangement joins TRBV5-1 to TRBJ1-5, with TRBD1 as a possible D gene (6 bases). V gave up 5 bases and J gave up 7 bases, with 19 bases separating them. Germline V gene lookup returns CDR1 SGHRS and CDR2 YFSETQ. This CDR3 has 15 amino acids. The CDR3 spells CASSSGDLRGQPQHF. CDR3 in DNA: TGCGCCAGCAGTTCAGGGGACCTACGGGGGCAGCCCCAGCATTTT.

This clonotype was detected a few times. The rearrangement links TRBV5-1 to TRBJ2-3; unclear D gene. There are 15 residues in the CDR3. Trimming left V 2 bases short and J 6 bases short, with 16 bases between. Germline lookup yields CDR1 SGHRS and CDR2 YFSETQ. CDR3 DNA: TGCGCCAGCAGCTTACCTGGTCGATTGGGGGATACGCAGTATTTT. This sequence encodes CASSLPGRLGDTQYF.